A single sample gave rise to the 24 T cell receptor beta chains below, sequenced in a study of T-cell memory formation after mild COVID-19. TCRdb analysed the 5' RACE reads with MiXCR anew, one entry per CDR3 protein. The table records under 300,000 distinct CDR3 sequences, roughly a tenth of them present only once. The sample consisted of PBMCs or a T cell subset sorted from them (not recorded which). These receptors all stem from a man aged 18-30 years who had mild COVID-19 (a few samples of this study predate the infection). Cell type and time point are not known.

This clonotype was counted at least ten times. The chain joins TRBV7-8 to TRBJ2-3, with 7 bases lining up with TRBD2. The length of the CDR3 is 17 residues. Per germline, CDR1 SGHVS and CDR2 FQNEAQ. The trim removed 5 bases at V and 4 bases at J, leaving 15 bases unmatched. CDR3 sequence (DNA): TGTGCCAGCAGCGCTGAGCTAGCGGCGGATCTCCCAGATACGCAGTATTTT. Encoded protein: CASSAELAADLPDTQYF.

The gene calls are TRBV12-3 or TRBV12-4 and TRBJ2-3, with TRBD2 as a possible D gene (5 bases). V lost 2 bases and J 2 bases, leaving 11 bases between the germline ends. CDR3 length: 15 amino acids. The CDR3 protein is CASSLFGEPTDTQYF. The CDR3 region has the DNA TGTGCCAGCAGTTTATTCGGGGAACCCACAGATACGCAGTATTTT.

This clonotype was detected once. The chain uses TRBV7-3 and TRBJ1-2, with 11 positions matching TRBD1. The CDR3 has 15 amino acids. The germline V gene encodes CDR1 SGHTA and CDR2 FQGTGA. Trimming cost V 5 bases and J 2 bases; bases outside gene matches: 4. Here the CDR3 reads CASSLGQGGNYGYTF. The CDR3 DNA reads as TGTGCCAGCAGCCTGGGACAGGGGGGGAACTATGGCTACACCTTC.

This clonotype was seen repeatedly, ten times or more. The chain couples TRBV7-3 to TRBJ2-1; 9 nucleotides line up with TRBD2. Looked up from germline, CDR1 is SGHTA and CDR2 is FQGTGA. The junction had 2 bases not matched to a gene; V was cut back by 0 bases and J by 2 bases. This CDR3 has 16 amino acids. The chain's CDR3 is CASSLTTSGPYNEQFF. As DNA, the CDR3 is TGTGCCAGCAGCTTAACGACTAGCGGCCCCTACAATGAGCAGTTCTTC.

The rearrangement links TRBV15 to TRBJ1-1; D is unclear. The CDR3 is 13 amino acids. V dropped 2 bases and J dropped 7 bases, with 11 bases sitting between them. Germline lookup yields CDR1 LNHNV and CDR2 YYDKDF (reference sequence). The CDR3 here is CATSRTGPIEAFF. The CDR3 DNA is TGTGCCACCAGCAGAACCGGGCCTATTGAAGCTTTCTTT.

The J gene is TRBJ1-1, the V gene TRBV7-9, with unresolved D. This CDR3 has 12 amino acids. Per the germline V gene, CDR1 is SEHNR and CDR2 is FQNEAQ (reference sequence). V was pared by 7 bases and J by 7 bases, with 13 bases between. CDR3 in amino acids: CASTEFQDEAFF. CDR3 bases: TGTGCCAGCACCGAGTTCCAGGATGAAGCTTTCTTT.

The chain joins TRBV27 to TRBJ2-5; D tentatively fits TRBD1 or TRBD2 (5 bases each). The CDR3 runs 14 residues. V gave up 5 bases and J gave up 1 base, with 11 bases separating them. Germline CDR1 and CDR2: MNHEY and SMNVEV (reference sequence). CDR3 in DNA: TGTGCCAGCAGTCGCCGGGACGCCCAAGAGACCCAGTACTTC. This encodes CASSRRDAQETQYF.

This clonotype was counted at least ten times. This chain's CDR3 is CASSLEGQGFSPLHF. The CDR3 DNA sequence: TGCGCCAGCAGCTTGGAGGGACAGGGCTTCTCACCCCTCCACTTT. The gene calls are TRBV5-1 and TRBJ1-6; TRBD1 matches at 9 bases. The germline gives CDR1 SGHRS, CDR2 YFSETQ. The V and J ends lost 0 bases and 10 bases, in that order; junction bases with no gene match: 5. The length of the CDR3 is 15 residues.

The chain couples TRBV7-2 to TRBJ2-3; TRBD2 aligns across 7 bases. This CDR3 contains 15 residues. Trimming cost V 2 bases and J 4 bases; bases outside gene matches: 6. Germline loops: CDR1 SGHTA, CDR2 FQGNSA. CDR3: CASSLSVAGADTQYF. CDR3 sequence (DNA): TGTGCCAGCAGCTTATCAGTCGCGGGGGCAGATACGCAGTATTTT.

This clonotype was counted ten times or more. The chain employs TRBV24-1 and TRBJ1-2, with D maybe TRBD1 (5 bases). V was shortened by 4 bases and J by 3 bases, with 11 bases between the two germline ends. Germline values: CDR1 KGHDR, CDR2 SFDVKD. The CDR3 loop spans 14 amino acids. Here the CDR3 DNA reads TGTGCCACCAGTGAATCCGGGACCGACTATGGCTACACCTTC. It encodes CATSESGTDYGYTF.

J is TRBJ2-2 and V is TRBV4-1; possible D gene TRBD2, 6 bases. Trimming took off 3 bases at V and 7 bases at J, with 15 bases between the two ends. The length of the CDR3 is 15 residues. CDR1 and CDR2 from the germline V gene are MGHRA and YSYEKL. CDR3 region: CASSQGLRGSGELFF. The CDR3, as DNA: TGCGCCAGCAGCCAGGGGCTTCGGGGGAGCGGGGAGCTGTTTTTT.

This sequence joins TRBV10-3 and TRBJ2-2; 10 bases map to TRBD1. The germline gives CDR1 ENHRY, CDR2 SYGVKD. V shed 8 bases, J shed 5 bases, and the junction held 8 bases outside the gene matches. There are 15 residues in the CDR3. The CDR3 DNA is TGTGCCATCGGCCGGGACAGGGGTAGGACCGGGGAGCTGTTTTTT. The encoded protein is CAIGRDRGRTGELFF.

This clonotype showed up many times. The chain has TRBV12-3 or TRBV12-4 and TRBJ2-1; 14 bases agree with TRBD2. The J segment lost 1 base and the V segment lost 4 bases, leaving 3 bases of the junction unmatched. CDR3 size: 17 residues. CDR3 region: CASSSRLAGGSYNEQFF. The DNA of the CDR3 is TGTGCCAGCAGTTCTCGACTAGCGGGGGGGTCCTACAATGAGCAGTTCTTC.

This clonotype has ten or more counts. The chain has TRBV5-1 and TRBJ2-3; D is tentatively TRBD1 or TRBD2 (5 bases each). Germline V CDR1 and CDR2: SGHRS, YFSETQ. The CDR3 has 15 residues. V was clipped by 4 bases and J by 6 bases, with 18 bases between them. CDR3 region: CASSRRDPPGDTQYF. Written as DNA, the CDR3 is TGCGCCAGCAGCCGCCGGGACCCACCGGGGGATACGCAGTATTTT. Supplemented by reference TRBV5-1 and TRBJ2-3, the full variable domain reads KAGVTQTPRYLIKTRGQQVTLSCSPISGHRSVSWYQQTPGQGLQFLFEYFSETQRNKGNFPGRFSGRQFSNSRSEMNVSTLELGDSALYLCASSRRDPPGDTQYFGPGTRLTVL.

The CDR3 sequence: CASSRPSEDRNSPLHF. The CDR3 coding sequence is TGTGCCAGCAGCCGCCCGTCTGAGGACAGAAATTCACCCCTCCACTTT. This chain connects TRBV7-2 to TRBJ1-6; D possibly corresponds to TRBD1 (6 bases). This CDR3 is built from 16 residues. V lost 5 bases to trimming and J lost 7 bases, with 18 bases between them. From germline, CDR1 is SGHTA and CDR2 FQGNSA.

J is TRBJ2-7 and V is TRBV7-9; 10 bases map to TRBD1. The CDR3 spans 15 residues. Per germline, CDR1 SEHNR and CDR2 FQNEAQ (reference sequence). The V gene end was trimmed by 0 bases and the J gene end by 5 bases; junction bases not matched to a gene: 4. CDR3 nucleotide sequence: TGTGCCAGCAGCTTAGCGTTGACAGGGGGCGACGAGCAGTACTTC. It encodes CASSLALTGGDEQYF.

A remark on this clonotype: The junction departs from germline at one end; a sequencing error may be responsible. The chain couples TRBV18 to TRBJ1-2, with D possibly matching TRBD1 (5 bases). The length of the CDR3 is 13 residues. The V gene's germline CDR1 is KGHSH and CDR2 LQKENI. In nucleotides, the CDR3 is TGTGCCAGCTCACCACAAGACAGAGGGAGTTCGTCCTTC. This translates into CASSPQDRGSSSF. Looking up the rest from reference TRBV18 and TRBJ1-2 gives the full variable domain: NAGVMQNPRHLVRRRGQEARLRCSPMKGHSHVYWYRQLPEEGLKFMVYLQKENIIDESGMPKERFSAEFPKEGPSILRIQQVVRGDSAAYFCASSPQDRGSSSFGSGTRLTVV.

Ten or more counts support this clonotype. J is TRBJ1-2 and V is TRBV18; 10 nucleotides agree with TRBD1. V trimming: 4 bases; J trimming: 5 bases; junction bases outside the gene matches: 10. This CDR3 comprises 16 residues. The germline gives CDR1 KGHSH, CDR2 LQKENI. CDR3 sequence (DNA): TGTGCCAGCTCACTCCGACAGGGGGCGTACCCGTATGGCTACACCTTC. This codes for CASSLRQGAYPYGYTF.

In its sample, this clonotype was seen a few times. The chain has TRBV25-1 and TRBJ2-7; 10 bases fit TRBD1. The CDR3 spans 15 residues. The germline CDR1 and CDR2 sequences are MGHDK and SYGVNS. J lost 2 bases, V lost 4 bases, and 5 bases had no gene match. CDR3 in DNA: TGTGCCAGCAGTGCCCCCGGGACAGGGGCCTACGAGCAGTACTTC. Protein product: CASSAPGTGAYEQYF.

This clonotype has only a few counts. The gene calls are TRBV7-9 and TRBJ1-2; D might be TRBD1 (5 bases). The CDR3 has 16 residues. Trimming shortened V by 2 bases and J by 4 bases, and 17 bases separated the two germline ends. CDR1 is SEHNR and CDR2 is FQNEAQ in the germline V gene (reference sequence). The CDR3 spells CASSLPPTANLYGYTF. The CDR3 nucleotides are TGTGCCAGCAGCTTACCCCCGACAGCTAATCTCTATGGCTACACCTTC.

The sample holds a few counts of this clonotype. The J gene is TRBJ2-5, the V gene TRBV4-1, with 9 bases identical to TRBD1. The V and J ends lost 4 bases and 2 bases, in that order; junction bases with no gene match: 5. The CDR3 runs 15 residues. Looked up from germline, CDR1 is MGHRA and CDR2 is YSYEKL. CDR3 protein: CASSPRTGAQETQYF. CDR3 in DNA: TGCGCCAGCAGCCCCCGGACAGGGGCTCAAGAGACCCAGTACTTC.

The chain uses TRBV7-2 and TRBJ2-1; 7 nucleotides agree with TRBD2. The CDR3 loop spans 13 amino acids. Trimming cost V 5 bases and J 8 bases; bases outside gene matches: 6. Germline CDR1 SGHTA, CDR2 FQGNSA. In nucleotides, the CDR3 is TGTGCCAGCAGCACAAGCGGGGTCTATGAGCAGTTCTTC. It translates to CASSTSGVYEQFF.

This clonotype was seen a few times. V and J are TRBV3-1 and TRBJ2-3, with a weak D call TRBD2 (5 bases). V was clipped by 3 bases and J by 3 bases, with 22 bases between them. Germline CDR1 reads LGHDT; CDR2 reads YNNKEL (reference sequence). The CDR3 totals 18 residues. In DNA, the CDR3 is TGTGCCAGCAGCCACATGCTGTACAGCGGTATGTCGACAGATACGCAGTATTTT. Translation: CASSHMLYSGMSTDTQYF.

The J gene is TRBJ2-5, the V gene TRBV27, with D possibly TRBD2 on 6 matching bases. Between the trimmed V and J ends, which lost 6 bases and 4 bases, there was a span of 18 bases. The germline CDR1 and CDR2 sequences are MNHEY and SMNVEV (reference sequence). This CDR3 is 15 amino acids long. For the CDR3, the DNA is TGTGCCAGCAGCGTAGGTGGGGGGTGGGGAGAGACCCAGTACTTC. Its translation is CASSVGGGWGETQYF.